A single sample is the source of the 8 T cell receptor beta chains below, sequenced in a study of beta chain features in type 1 diabetes. What was sequenced were expressed TCRB transcripts, since all of the isolated RNA had been reverse transcribed. The repertoire was sequenced with immunoSEQ multiplex PCR; TCRdb's copy has only in-frame clones and lacks some. The table records about 330,000 clones, 9.5% to 12% of them present only once. The specimen was naive CD4+ T cells from blood. The source is a woman aged 25 to 45 in good health.

This clone has a handful of counts. The CDR3 region has the DNA TGTGCCTGGAGTGCCACGGGACAGGGGGCCTACGAGCAGTACTTC. This translates into CAWSATGQGAYEQYF. The chain couples TRBV30 to TRBJ2-7, with 11 nucleotides matching TRBD1. The CDR3 is made up of 15 amino acids. Trimming at V came to 1 base and at J to 2 bases, leaving 4 bases not matched to a gene. Looked up from germline, CDR1 is GTSNPN and CDR2 is SVGIG (reference sequence).

This clone has just a few counts. V is TRBV19 and J is TRBJ1-1, with 11 nucleotides matching TRBD1. V trimming: 5 bases; J trimming: 4 bases; junction bases outside the gene matches: 12. Per germline, CDR1 LNHDA and CDR2 SQIVND (reference sequence). The CDR3 is 17 amino acids. The CDR3 DNA follows: TGTGCCAGTAGTGTCCTCCCGGGACAGGGGGTCGGCACTGAAGCTTTCTTT. Translated: CASSVLPGQGVGTEAFF.

This clone was observed a handful of times. The gene calls are TRBV7-2 and TRBJ2-3; 10 bases map to TRBD2. The J segment lost 7 bases and the V segment lost 2 bases, leaving 9 bases of the junction unmatched. The CDR3 extends over 16 amino acids. The germline CDR1 and CDR2 sequences are SGHTA and FQGNSA. The CDR3 spells CASSLPLAGVVNTQYF. DNA of the CDR3: TGTGCCAGCAGCTTACCCCTAGCGGGAGTTGTAAATACGCAGTATTTT.

This clone was observed a few times. The V call is TRBV28, the J call TRBJ2-7; TRBD1 is a possible D gene (6 bases). The germline V gene encodes CDR1 MDHEN and CDR2 SYDVKM. V gave up 4 bases and J gave up 2 bases, with 18 bases separating them. The CDR3 runs to 16 residues. CDR3 nucleotide sequence: TGTGCCAGCAGTTCTCCGGGACACTCGCCTACCTACGAGCAGTACTTC. Translated: CASSSPGHSPTYEQYF.

V gene TRBV30 combines with J gene TRBJ2-1, with 7 positions matching TRBD2. Germline V gives CDR1 GTSNPN, CDR2 SVGIG (reference sequence). The CDR3 is 14 residues long. J gave up 2 bases and V 2 bases, and 3 bases lay outside the gene matches. For the CDR3, the DNA is TGTGCCTGGAGTCCCCGGGAGGCCTACAATGAGCAGTTCTTC. This encodes CAWSPREAYNEQFF.

The chain is built from TRBV28 and TRBJ2-1; 7 bases line up with TRBD2. CDR1 is MDHEN, CDR2 SYDVKM, per germline. The CDR3 is made up of 15 amino acids. V lost 2 bases and J lost 2; bases outside the gene matches: 3. This CDR3 is CASSLLGTTYNEQFF. DNA for the CDR3: TGTGCCAGCAGTTTACTTGGGACTACCTACAATGAGCAGTTCTTC.

This rearrangement joins TRBV19 to TRBJ1-5; D unresolved. The CDR3 loop spans 14 amino acids. Germline CDR1 LNHDA, CDR2 SQIVND (reference sequence). Trimming shortened V by 3 bases and J by 3 bases, and 9 bases separated the two germline ends. Written as DNA, the CDR3 is TGTGCCAGTAGTATTCGCGATTTCAATCAGCCCCAGCATTTT. It yields the protein CASSIRDFNQPQHF.

This clone has just a few counts. The CDR3 DNA follows: TGTGCCAGCAGCTCTTCTTCGACAGGGCGGTACGGCTACACCTTC. Amino acids: CASSSSSTGRYGYTF. The J gene is TRBJ1-2, the V gene TRBV5-6; 7 nucleotides match TRBD1. Germline CDR1 SGHDT, CDR2 YYEEEE. V shed 3 bases and J 8 bases; nucleotides not matched to a gene: 13. CDR3 size: 15 residues. Drawing the rest from reference TRBV5-6 and TRBJ1-2, the complete variable domain is DAGVTQSPTHLIKTRGQQVTLRCSPKSGHDTVSWYQQALGQGPQFIFQYYEEEERQRGNFPDRFSGHQFPNYSSELNVNALLLGDSALYLCASSSSSTGRYGYTFGSGTRLTVV.